This passage covers 9 T cell receptor beta chains from one sample sequenced in a study of blood T cell repertoires in COVID-19. Assay used: immunoSEQ multiplex PCR; TCRdb lists only in-frame clones, some missing. The sample contains fewer than 250,000 clones, around 86% of which appear only once. The sample was peripheral blood. These receptor sequences come from a man aged 50 to 59 with acute or convalescent COVID-19.

This clone showed up just a few times. The J gene is TRBJ2-1, the V gene TRBV11-3, with a tentative D call TRBD1 (5 bases). Germline V CDR1 and CDR2: SGHNT, YENEEA. The CDR3 has 18 residues. Trimming left V 0 bases short and J 0 bases short, with 15 bases between. Written as DNA, the CDR3 is TGTGCCAGCAGCTTAGAGCAGGGCGGATCGAGCTCCTACAATGAGCAGTTCTTC. Its protein product is CASSLEQGGSSSYNEQFF.

The chain is built from TRBV18 and TRBJ2-3; 7 nucleotides agree with TRBD2. Per the germline V gene, CDR1 is KGHSH and CDR2 is LQKENI. The junction had 5 bases not matched to a gene; V was cut back by 2 bases and J by 3 bases. The CDR3 is made up of 15 amino acids. CDR3 sequence (DNA): TGTGCCAGCTCACCAGACGGGGGGTTAACAGATACGCAGTATTTT. This codes for CASSPDGGLTDTQYF.

The J gene is TRBJ1-1, the V gene TRBV20-1; D call uncertain. The CDR3 contains 11 residues. Germline V gene data show CDR1 as DFQATT and CDR2 as SNEGSKA (reference sequence). V lost 7 bases to trimming and J lost 1 base, with 7 bases between them. The DNA of the CDR3 is TGCAGTGTTCCCAGGAACACTGAAGCTTTCTTT. Encoded protein: CSVPRNTEAFF.

This chain links TRBV12-3 or TRBV12-4 with TRBJ1-2; maybe TRBD1 (5 bases). The CDR3 covers 12 residues. V lost 10 bases to trimming and J lost 6 bases, with 15 bases between them. CDR3 residues: CATWGGGDGYTF. The DNA for the CDR3 is TGTGCCACCTGGGGCGGGGGGGATGGCTACACCTTC.

The chain uses TRBV7-9 and TRBJ2-5, with TRBD2 matching 11 bases. The CDR3 is 13 amino acids. Per the germline V gene, CDR1 is SEHNR and CDR2 is FQNEAQ (reference sequence). With V trimmed by 8 bases and J by 4 bases, 3 bases remained unmatched. CDR3 loop: CASVTSGVETQYF. The CDR3 DNA reads as TGTGCCAGCGTGACTAGCGGGGTAGAGACCCAGTACTTC.

J is TRBJ2-3 and V is TRBV10-2, with 16 bases lining up with TRBD2. Germline V gene data show CDR1 as WSHSY and CDR2 as SAAADI. The junction had 6 bases not matched to a gene; V was cut back by 6 bases and J by 6 bases. The length of the CDR3 is 16 residues. This CDR3 reads CASREGLAGGQDTQYF. CDR3 DNA: TGCGCCAGCAGGGAGGGACTAGCGGGGGGGCAGGATACGCAGTATTTT.

A remark on this clone: Other DNA variants within this sample encode the same CDR3. V and J are TRBV5-1 and TRBJ1-1; D ambiguous. V lost 4 bases to trimming and J lost 1 base, with 14 bases between them. CDR1 and CDR2 (germline): SGHRS, YFSETQ. The CDR3 spans 15 residues. The DNA of the CDR3 is TGCGCCAGCAGCCCACGGGAGGGCGGGAACACTGAAGCTTTCTTT. This sequence encodes CASSPREGGNTEAFF.

The count of this clone is one. This chain connects TRBV18 to TRBJ1-2; TRBD1 matches 11 bases. This CDR3 contains 14 residues. The germline V gene has CDR1 KGHSH and CDR2 LQKENI. Trimming at V came to 3 bases and at J to 7 bases, leaving 4 bases not matched to a gene. The CDR3 DNA sequence: TGTGCCAGCTCACCGGGACAGGGGGAGAGTGGCTACACCTTC. This gives the protein CASSPGQGESGYTF.

The CDR3 loop reads CASSRERVYYGYTF. CDR3 nucleotides: TGTGCCAGCTCACGCGAGAGGGTGTACTATGGCTACACCTTC. The chain couples TRBV18 to TRBJ1-2; no firm D call. This CDR3 contains 14 residues. The V end lost 4 bases, the J end lost 3 bases, and 12 bases lay between the germline ends. Germline V CDR1 and CDR2: KGHSH, LQKENI.